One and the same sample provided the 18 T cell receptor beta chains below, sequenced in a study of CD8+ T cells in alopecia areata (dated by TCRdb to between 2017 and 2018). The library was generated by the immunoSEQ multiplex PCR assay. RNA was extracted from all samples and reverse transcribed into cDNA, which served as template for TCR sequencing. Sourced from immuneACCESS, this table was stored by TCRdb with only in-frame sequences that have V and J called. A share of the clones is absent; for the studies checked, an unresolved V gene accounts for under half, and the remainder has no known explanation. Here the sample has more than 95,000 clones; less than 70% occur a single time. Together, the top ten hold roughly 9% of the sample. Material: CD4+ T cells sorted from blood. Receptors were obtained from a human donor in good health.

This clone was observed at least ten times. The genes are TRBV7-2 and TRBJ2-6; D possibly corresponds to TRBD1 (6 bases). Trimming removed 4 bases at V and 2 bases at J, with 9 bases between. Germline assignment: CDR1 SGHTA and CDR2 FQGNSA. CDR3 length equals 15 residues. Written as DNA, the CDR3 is TGTGCCAGCAGCTCCCCAGGGGCTGGGGCCAACGTCCTGACTTTC. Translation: CASSSPGAGANVLTF.

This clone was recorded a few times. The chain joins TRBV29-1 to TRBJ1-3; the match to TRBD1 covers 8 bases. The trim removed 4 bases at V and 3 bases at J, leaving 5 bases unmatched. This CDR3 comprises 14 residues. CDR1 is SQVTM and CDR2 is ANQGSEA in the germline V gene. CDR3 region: CSVVFGTGGNTIYF. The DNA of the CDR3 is TGCAGCGTTGTATTCGGGACAGGTGGAAACACCATATATTTT.

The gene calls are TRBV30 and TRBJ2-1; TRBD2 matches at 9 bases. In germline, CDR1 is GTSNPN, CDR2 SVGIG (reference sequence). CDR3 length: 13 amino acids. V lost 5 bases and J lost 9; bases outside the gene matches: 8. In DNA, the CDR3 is TGTGCCTGGCTTCGCGGGGGGGAGGGTGAGCAGTTCTTC. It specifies CAWLRGGEGEQFF.

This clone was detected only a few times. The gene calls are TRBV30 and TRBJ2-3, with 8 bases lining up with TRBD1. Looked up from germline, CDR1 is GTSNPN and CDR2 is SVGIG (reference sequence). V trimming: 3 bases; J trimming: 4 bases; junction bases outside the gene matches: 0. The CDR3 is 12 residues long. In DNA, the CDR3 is TGTGCCTGGAGGACAGGGGCAGATACGCAGTATTTT. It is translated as CAWRTGADTQYF. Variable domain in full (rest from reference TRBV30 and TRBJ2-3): SQTIHQWPATLVQPVGSPLSLECTVEGTSNPNLYWYRQAAGRGLQLLFYSVGIGQISSEVPQNLSASRPQDRQFILSSKKLLLSDSGFYLCAWRTGADTQYFGPGTRLTVL.

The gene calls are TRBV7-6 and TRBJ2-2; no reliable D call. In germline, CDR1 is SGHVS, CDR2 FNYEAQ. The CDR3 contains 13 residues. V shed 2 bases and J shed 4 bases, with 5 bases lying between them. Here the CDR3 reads CASSLRSTGELFF. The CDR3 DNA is TGTGCCAGCAGCTTAAGAAGCACCGGGGAGCTGTTTTTT.

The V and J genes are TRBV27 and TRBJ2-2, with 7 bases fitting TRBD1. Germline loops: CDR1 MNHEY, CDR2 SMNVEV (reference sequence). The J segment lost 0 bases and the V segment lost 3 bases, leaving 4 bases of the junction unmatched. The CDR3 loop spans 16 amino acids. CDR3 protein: CASSLTGTANTGELFF. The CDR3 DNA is TGTGCCAGCAGTTTGACCGGGACAGCGAACACCGGGGAGCTGTTTTTT.

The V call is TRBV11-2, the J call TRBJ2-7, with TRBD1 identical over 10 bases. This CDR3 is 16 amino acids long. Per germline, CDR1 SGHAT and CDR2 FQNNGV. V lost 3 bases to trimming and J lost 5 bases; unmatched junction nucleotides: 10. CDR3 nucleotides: TGTGCCAGCAGCTTTCGTATGCGGGACAGGGGTAACGAGCAGTACTTC. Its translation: CASSFRMRDRGNEQYF.

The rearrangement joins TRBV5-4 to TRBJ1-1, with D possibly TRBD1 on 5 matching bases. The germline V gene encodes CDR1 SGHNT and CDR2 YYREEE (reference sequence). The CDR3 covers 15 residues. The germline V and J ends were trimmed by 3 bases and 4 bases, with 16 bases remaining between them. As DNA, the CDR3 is TGTGCCAGCAGCTCAAAGACAGTCCGGGGCACTGAAGCTTTCTTT. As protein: CASSSKTVRGTEAFF.

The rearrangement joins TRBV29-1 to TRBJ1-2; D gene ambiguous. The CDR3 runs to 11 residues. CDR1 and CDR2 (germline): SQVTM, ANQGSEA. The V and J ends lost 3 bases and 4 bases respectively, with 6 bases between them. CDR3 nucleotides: TGCAGCGTTGACGGCCCCTATGGCTACACCTTC. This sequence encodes CSVDGPYGYTF. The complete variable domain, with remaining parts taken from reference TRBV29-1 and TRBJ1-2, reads SAVISQKPSRDICQRGTSLTIQCQVDSQVTMMFWYRQQPGQSLTLIATANQGSEATYESGFVIDKFPISRPNLTFSTLTVSNMSPEDSSIYLCSVDGPYGYTFGSGTRLTVV.

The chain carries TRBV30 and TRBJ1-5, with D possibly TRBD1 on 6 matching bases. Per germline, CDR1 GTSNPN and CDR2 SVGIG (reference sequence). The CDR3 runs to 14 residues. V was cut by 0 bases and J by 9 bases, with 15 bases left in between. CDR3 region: CAWSVKGGEGPQHF. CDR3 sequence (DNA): TGTGCCTGGAGTGTTAAAGGGGGAGAGGGGCCCCAGCATTTT.

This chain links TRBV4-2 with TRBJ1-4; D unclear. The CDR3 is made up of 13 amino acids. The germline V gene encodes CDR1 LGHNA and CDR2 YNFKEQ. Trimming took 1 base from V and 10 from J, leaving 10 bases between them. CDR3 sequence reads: CASSQGELGKLFF. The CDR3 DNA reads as TGTGCCAGCAGCCAAGGCGAGTTAGGAAAACTGTTTTTT.

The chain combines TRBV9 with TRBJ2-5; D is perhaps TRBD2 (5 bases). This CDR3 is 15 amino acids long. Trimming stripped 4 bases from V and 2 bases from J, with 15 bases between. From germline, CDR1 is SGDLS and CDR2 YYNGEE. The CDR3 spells CASSSAPSRQETQYF. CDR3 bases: TGTGCCAGCAGCTCAGCCCCTAGCAGACAAGAGACCCAGTACTTC.

Here the CDR3 DNA reads TGTGCCAGCAGTGATTACACAGGGGTCAACACCGGGGAGCTGTTTTTT. This translates into CASSDYTGVNTGELFF. The chain joins TRBV25-1 to TRBJ2-2; TRBD1 agrees at 7 bases. Germline V gives CDR1 MGHDK, CDR2 SYGVNS. The length of the CDR3 is 16 residues. The junction had 6 bases not matched to a gene; V was cut back by 3 bases and J by 2 bases. Looking up the rest from reference TRBV25-1 and TRBJ2-2 gives the full variable domain: EADIYQTPRYLVIGTGKKITLECSQTMGHDKMYWYQQDPGMELHLIHYSYGVNSTEKGDLSSESTVSRIRTEHFPLTLESARPSHTSQYLCASSDYTGVNTGELFFGEGSRLTVL.

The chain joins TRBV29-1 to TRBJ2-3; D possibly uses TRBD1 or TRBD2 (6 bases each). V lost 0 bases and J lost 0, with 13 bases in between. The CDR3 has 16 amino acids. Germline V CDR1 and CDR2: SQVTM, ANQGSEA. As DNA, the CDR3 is TGCAGCGTTGAAGAGATGAGGGGGACTAGCACAGATACGCAGTATTTT. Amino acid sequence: CSVEEMRGTSTDTQYF.

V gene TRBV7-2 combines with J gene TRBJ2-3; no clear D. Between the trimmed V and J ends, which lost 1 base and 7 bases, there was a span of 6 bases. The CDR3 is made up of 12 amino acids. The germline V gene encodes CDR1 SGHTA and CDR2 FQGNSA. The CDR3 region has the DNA TGTGCCAGCAGCTTAGTGGAGAATACGCAGTATTTT. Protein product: CASSLVENTQYF. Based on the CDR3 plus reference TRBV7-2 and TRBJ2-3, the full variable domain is GAGVSQSPSNKVTEKGKDVELRCDPISGHTALYWYRQSLGQGLEFLIYFQGNSAPDKSGLPSDRFSAERTGGSVSTLTIQRTQQEDSAVYLCASSLVENTQYFGPGTRLTVL.

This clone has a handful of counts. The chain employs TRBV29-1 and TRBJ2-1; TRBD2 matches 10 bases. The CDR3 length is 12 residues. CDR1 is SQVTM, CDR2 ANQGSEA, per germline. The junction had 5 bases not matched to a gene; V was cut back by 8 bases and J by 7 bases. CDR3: CSQLAGGNEQFF. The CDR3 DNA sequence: TGCAGCCAATTAGCGGGGGGTAATGAGCAGTTCTTC.

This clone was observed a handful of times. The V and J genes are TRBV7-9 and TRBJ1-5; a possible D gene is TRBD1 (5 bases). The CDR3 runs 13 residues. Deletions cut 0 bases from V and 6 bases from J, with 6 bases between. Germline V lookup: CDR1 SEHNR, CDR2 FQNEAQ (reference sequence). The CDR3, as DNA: TGTGCCAGCAGCTTAGCGGGGGGTCAGCCCCAGCATTTT. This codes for CASSLAGGQPQHF.

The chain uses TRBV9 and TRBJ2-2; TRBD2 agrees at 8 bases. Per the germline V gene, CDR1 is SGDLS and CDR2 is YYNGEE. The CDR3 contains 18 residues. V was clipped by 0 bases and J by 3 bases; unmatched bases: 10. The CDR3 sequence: CASSVAPFGRGDTGELFF. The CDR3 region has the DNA TGTGCCAGCAGCGTAGCCCCGTTCGGGCGGGGGGACACCGGGGAGCTGTTTTTT.